The next 28 T cell receptor beta chains were all read from a single sample in a study of blood T cell repertoires in COVID-19. Assay: immunoSEQ multiplex PCR; the TCRdb copy retains only in-frame clones and omits some. The top ten clones hold roughly 4% of a sample with about 440,000 clones, 80% to 90% of them seen once. Material: peripheral blood. The origin of the receptors is a woman aged 30 to 39 with acute or convalescent COVID-19.

This chain connects TRBV5-1 to TRBJ2-2; TRBD1 aligns across 10 bases. CDR1 is SGHRS and CDR2 is YFSETQ in the germline V gene. Losses at the gene ends were 5 bases for V and 3 bases for J; bases not matched to a gene: 4. CDR3 length equals 15 residues. CDR3 DNA: TGCGCCAGCAGAGGGGGGACAGGGGACACCGGGGAGCTGTTTTTT. This gives the protein CASRGGTGDTGELFF.

V gene TRBV6-5 combines with J gene TRBJ2-7, with 10 bases aligning to TRBD2. Looked up from germline, CDR1 is MNHEY and CDR2 is SVGAGI. With 4 bases clipped from V and 7 bases from J, the junction kept 10 bases outside the gene matches. This CDR3 comprises 15 residues. The CDR3 sequence: CASSFLAGGQDEQYF. CDR3 in DNA: TGTGCCAGCAGTTTTTTAGCGGGAGGACAAGATGAGCAGTACTTC.

This chain links TRBV6-5 with TRBJ1-5, with 9 bases lining up with TRBD1. Germline V gene sequence: CDR1 MNHEY, CDR2 SVGAGI. After removal of 6 bases from V and 4 bases from J, the junction contained 1 base not matched to a gene. The CDR3 is made up of 13 amino acids. For the CDR3, the DNA is TGTGCCAGCAGCGACAGGGGGAATCAGCCCCAGCATTTT. Amino acid sequence: CASSDRGNQPQHF.

This sequence joins TRBV5-1 and TRBJ2-3; D possibly corresponds to TRBD2 (6 bases). This CDR3 comprises 14 residues. Germline V gene lookup returns CDR1 SGHRS and CDR2 YFSETQ. The V end was cut by 6 bases, the J end by 0 bases, with 11 bases between. The CDR3 DNA follows: TGCGCCAGCAAGGGCGCGGGGAGCACAGATACGCAGTATTTT. It encodes CASKGAGSTDTQYF.

This clone has only one observation. Since a much larger clone is just one base distant, this may be a read error. This rearrangement joins TRBV7-3 to TRBJ1-2; 9 bases are a match to TRBD1. There are 13 residues in the CDR3. The V gene's germline CDR1 is SGHTA and CDR2 FQGTGA. Trimming at V came to 2 bases and at J to 5 bases, leaving 0 bases not matched to a gene. Here the CDR3 reads CASSLGTGYGYTF. The DNA of the CDR3 is TGTGCCAGCAGCTTAGGGACAGGGTATGGCTACACCTTC.

This chain uses TRBV2 with TRBJ1-1; no firm D call. The CDR3 totals 11 residues. Trimming removed 3 bases from V and 7 bases from J, with 6 bases in between. The germline V gene has CDR1 SNHLY and CDR2 FYNNEI. CDR3 bases: TGTGCCAGCAGTGAGTCACATGAAGCTTTCTTT. Protein sequence: CASSESHEAFF.

This clone was counted a few times. The J gene is TRBJ1-5, the V gene TRBV4-1; D remains ambiguous. Trimming took 0 bases from V and 0 from J, leaving 9 bases between them. This CDR3 comprises 16 residues. Germline V gene sequence: CDR1 MGHRA, CDR2 YSYEKL. The CDR3 sequence: CASSQDSDYSNQPQHF. In nucleotides, the CDR3 is TGCGCCAGCAGCCAAGACAGCGATTATAGCAATCAGCCCCAGCATTTT.

The rearrangement joins TRBV11-2 to TRBJ1-4, with D tentatively TRBD1 (6 bases). From germline, CDR1 is SGHAT and CDR2 FQNNGV. The CDR3 has 15 residues. V was clipped by 4 bases and J by 8 bases, with 17 bases between them. The CDR3 region is CASSSNTGSSEKLFF. The CDR3 DNA is TGTGCCAGCAGCTCCAATACAGGGAGCTCGGAAAAACTGTTTTTT.

V is TRBV2 and J is TRBJ2-5; TRBD2 matches at 12 bases. Germline CDR1 SNHLY, CDR2 FYNNEI. This CDR3 contains 15 residues. Unmatched junction bases numbered 7, after V lost 7 bases and J lost 4 bases. The CDR3 nucleotides read TGTGCCAGCACCCGGACTAGCGGGGCAATAGAGACCCAGTACTTC. It is translated as CASTRTSGAIETQYF.

The chain uses TRBV27 and TRBJ1-4; TRBD1 might be the D (5 bases). The CDR3 runs 17 residues. V was pared by 2 bases and J by 8 bases, with 21 bases between. CDR1 is MNHEY, CDR2 SMNVEV, per germline (reference sequence). This CDR3 reads CASSLISRAGIREKLFF. CDR3 nucleotide sequence: TGTGCCAGCAGTTTAATTTCTCGGGCAGGGATACGAGAAAAACTGTTTTTT. Combining the CDR3 with reference TRBV27 and TRBJ1-4 gives the whole variable domain EAQVTQNPRYLITVTGKKLTVTCSQNMNHEYMSWYRQDPGLGLRQIYYSMNVEVTDKGDVPEGYKVSRKEKRNFPLILESPSPNQTSLYFCASSLISRAGIREKLFFGSGTQLSVL.

The V call is TRBV28, the J call TRBJ2-2; D is undetermined. In germline, CDR1 is MDHEN, CDR2 SYDVKM. The CDR3 contains 13 residues. Trimming took off 3 bases at V and 4 bases at J, with 6 bases between the two ends. For the CDR3, the DNA is TGTGCCAGCAGTTTCGACTTCACCGGGGAGCTGTTTTTT. Protein product: CASSFDFTGELFF.

V gene TRBV6-6 combines with J gene TRBJ1-3, with D perhaps matching TRBD1 (6 bases). Per germline, CDR1 MNHNY and CDR2 SVGAGI (reference sequence). V was pared by 10 bases and J by 1 base, with 14 bases between. The CDR3 covers 14 residues. The CDR3 spells CAICRGGSGNTIYF. In nucleotides, the CDR3 is TGTGCCATCTGCAGGGGTGGGTCTGGAAACACCATATATTTT.

The gene calls are TRBV5-1 and TRBJ2-1; D uncertain. The CDR3 loop spans 14 amino acids. Looked up from germline, CDR1 is SGHRS and CDR2 is YFSETQ. V was pared by 6 bases and J by 1 base, with 11 bases between. The CDR3 DNA sequence: TGCGCCAGCACCCCGTTTTATTCCTACAATGAGCAGTTCTTC. Translation gives CASTPFYSYNEQFF.

The rearrangement uses TRBV21-1 and TRBJ2-2; the table's D call, TRBD2, has no DNA check behind it. TRBV21-1 is classified as a pseudogene. The CDR3 totals 13 residues. CDR3: CASTLAGPGELFF. CDR3 coding DNA: TGTGCCAGCACCCTAGCGGGGCCCGGGGAGCTGTTTTTT.

The J gene is TRBJ1-2, the V gene TRBV5-1, with 9 positions matching TRBD1. The CDR3 is 13 residues long. V was pared by 4 bases and J by 6 bases, with 4 bases of the junction left unmatched. CDR1 is SGHRS, CDR2 YFSETQ, per germline. CDR3 DNA: TGCGCCAGCAGCAAGGGACAGGGTCATGGCTACACCTTC. It encodes CASSKGQGHGYTF.

The chain combines TRBV23-1 with TRBJ1-5; D perhaps matches TRBD1 (5 bases). TRBV23-1 is placed among ORFs of uncertain function. The CDR3 has 17 residues. Trimming pared 3 bases from V and 6 bases from J, leaving 21 bases between. This chain's CDR3 is CASSQAGGWGLVQPQHF. In DNA, the CDR3 is TGCGCCAGCAGTCAGGCCGGGGGTTGGGGTCTAGTTCAGCCCCAGCATTTT.

This clone was recorded a few times. The rearrangement uses TRBV5-1 and TRBJ2-7, with D hard to call. This CDR3 spans 12 amino acids. Germline V gives CDR1 SGHRS, CDR2 YFSETQ. The V end was cut by 5 bases, the J end by 2 bases, with 8 bases between. CDR3 coding DNA: TGCGCCAGCAGTGAGTTACCCTACGAGCAGTACTTC. Its protein is CASSELPYEQYF.

This chain connects TRBV5-6 to TRBJ2-7; no definite D call. From germline, CDR1 is SGHDT and CDR2 YYEEEE. Trimming cost V 0 bases and J 5 bases, with 9 bases left between them. This CDR3 contains 13 residues. The CDR3 reads CASSLGSVNEQYF. The CDR3 DNA is TGTGCCAGCAGCTTGGGGTCGGTGAACGAGCAGTACTTC.

This chain uses TRBV5-5 with TRBJ1-4; D is uncertain. V lost 1 base and J lost 8, with 9 bases in between. This CDR3 is 13 amino acids long. Germline V gene sequence: CDR1 SGHKS, CDR2 YYEKEE (reference sequence). CDR3 in amino acids: CASSLLTVEKLFF. DNA for the CDR3: TGTGCCAGCAGCTTGCTCACAGTAGAAAAACTGTTTTTT.

The genes are TRBV9 and TRBJ2-2, with TRBD1 matching over 7 bases. V lost 4 bases, J lost 6 bases, and 3 bases stayed unmatched. CDR3 length: 13 amino acids. Germline V gene lookup returns CDR1 SGDLS and CDR2 YYNGEE. The CDR3 DNA sequence: TGTGCCAGCAGCACACAGGGGTCCGGGGAGCTGTTTTTT. Translation gives CASSTQGSGELFF.

The chain uses TRBV27 and TRBJ2-2, with D maybe TRBD2 (6 bases). This CDR3 is 16 amino acids long. Germline V gene sequence: CDR1 MNHEY, CDR2 SMNVEV (reference sequence). The ends were cut back, 5 bases at V and 0 bases at J, with 13 bases in the middle. The CDR3: CASSHLWTTNTGELFF. DNA for the CDR3: TGTGCCAGCAGTCATCTATGGACTACGAACACCGGGGAGCTGTTTTTT.

This chain connects TRBV2 to TRBJ2-7; 10 nucleotides agree with TRBD2. Germline V gives CDR1 SNHLY, CDR2 FYNNEI. With 5 bases clipped from V and 4 bases from J, the junction kept 5 bases outside the gene matches. The CDR3 has 14 residues. The CDR3 nucleotides read TGTGCCAGCAGTTGGACTAGCGGACTGTACGAGCAGTACTTC. Its translation is CASSWTSGLYEQYF.

This chain joins TRBV24-1 and TRBJ2-5; possible D gene TRBD1, 5 bases. V was cut by 0 bases and J by 2 bases, with 15 bases left in between. CDR1 and CDR2 from the germline V gene are KGHDR and SFDVKD. CDR3 size: 17 residues. The CDR3 sequence is CATSDLQMGRAQETQYF. CDR3 DNA sequence: TGTGCCACCAGTGATTTGCAGATGGGCAGGGCACAAGAGACCCAGTACTTC.

The genes are TRBV20-1 and TRBJ1-1; D gene uncertain. Trimming cost V 3 bases and J 2 bases, with 16 bases left between them. Germline lookup yields CDR1 DFQATT and CDR2 SNEGSKA (reference sequence). The CDR3 totals 15 residues. The CDR3 DNA follows: TGCAGTGCTAGTAAGGCCGGGGTAGGTAACACTGAAGCTTTCTTT. Its translation is CSASKAGVGNTEAFF.

The rearrangement uses TRBV12-3 or TRBV12-4 and TRBJ1-2; D ambiguous. Trimming removed 4 bases at V and 8 bases at J, with 14 bases between. CDR3 size: 13 residues. The CDR3 region has the DNA TGTGCCAGCAGTTCGCGGGGTCTGGGGGGCTACACCTTC. The encoded protein is CASSSRGLGGYTF.

This chain connects TRBV9 to TRBJ2-1; 14 bases match TRBD2. J was trimmed by 10 bases and V by 3 bases; bases with no gene match: 12. The CDR3 has 17 amino acids. Germline V gene data show CDR1 as SGDLS and CDR2 as YYNGEE. The CDR3 reads CASSATSTSGGAGEQFF. DNA for the CDR3: TGTGCCAGCAGCGCGACATCGACTAGCGGGGGGGCAGGAGAGCAGTTCTTC.

The chain combines TRBV2 with TRBJ2-5, with 7 bases fitting TRBD1. V lost 6 bases to trimming and J lost 1 base; unmatched junction nucleotides: 8. The CDR3 length is 15 residues. Germline lookup yields CDR1 SNHLY and CDR2 FYNNEI. The CDR3 DNA reads TGTGCCAGCAGACTTTTGTGGGACAGCCAAGAGACCCAGTACTTC. Encoded protein: CASRLLWDSQETQYF.

The V and J genes are TRBV10-3 and TRBJ2-4; no clear D gene. The germline CDR1 and CDR2 sequences are ENHRY and SYGVKD. Deletions cut 3 bases from V and 0 bases from J, with 6 bases between. The CDR3 sequence is 14 residues long. The CDR3 DNA reads TGTGCCATCAGTGACCCATCAGCCAAAAACATTCAGTACTTC. Its protein product is CAISDPSAKNIQYF.